This TCR beta chain is drawn from a study of T cells in localized non-small cell lung cancer. Study findings and constraints: Within adjacent lung there appeared a median around 60 of the top 100 tumor clones. Clonality peaked in uninvolved adjacent lung rather than tumor.

Profiling relied on immunoSEQ multiplex PCR, and the TCRdb table lists in-frame clones only, not all of them. The top ten clones hold 2.4% of a sample with about 21,000 clones, 84% of them seen once. This CDR3 region has 13 residues. Trimming left V 4 bases short and J 0 bases short, with 7 bases between. The V gene's germline CDR1 is SGDLS and CDR2 YYNGEE. As regards this clone: Antigen: not known.

The sequencing used peripheral blood, collected before any cancer treatment. This TCR was sampled from a man between 40 and 75 years old with stage I lung adenocarcinoma. The V gene is TRBV9, the J gene TRBJ1-1; D is ambiguous. CDR3 loop: CASSPRLNTEAFF. The CDR3 DNA reads TGTGCCAGCAGCCCCCGATTGAACACTGAAGCTTTCTTT.